A selection of T cell receptor beta chains follows, all from one sample in a study of CD8 T cells in ankylosing spondylitis. TCRdb reanalysed the 5' RACE reads using MiXCR and keeps one entry per CDR3 protein. The sample shows hundreds of thousands of distinct CDR3 sequences, roughly 8% of them seen only once. Source material: blood, either unsorted or a sorted T cell fraction (not recorded which). Receptors were obtained from a female donor with ankylosing spondylitis or in good health (not recorded which). The CDR3 runs from the conserved cysteine through the conserved F or W. The order of the fields is J gene, V gene, clone size, D gene, CDR3 length, CDR3 protein, CDR3 DNA. D genes are given only for firm matches. Expanded clones get a size class; other rows say once, few or many, or leave the size out.

TRBJ2-3	TRBV7-2	many	TRBD2	14	CASSFSLAGSAQYF	TGTGCCAGCAGCTTTAGCCTAGCGGGATCAGCGCAGTATTTT
TRBJ1-5	TRBV20-1	many	.	14	CSARGLSAHQPQHF	TGCAGTGCGAGAGGACTATCGGCCCATCAGCCCCAGCATTTT
TRBJ2-7	TRBV6-2/TRBV6-3	many	TRBD2	17	CASSTRTSGRYTYEQYF	TGTGCCAGCAGTACCCGGACTAGCGGGAGGTATACCTACGAGCAGTACTTC
TRBJ2-5	TRBV7-2	few	.	14	CASSQGRLGGTQYF	TGTGCCAGCAGCCAAGGACGTTTAGGAGGGACCCAGTACTTC
TRBJ1-4	TRBV5-1	many	TRBD1	14	CASSKTGRNEKLFF	TGCGCCAGCAGCAAGACAGGGAGGAATGAAAAACTGTTTTTT
TRBJ2-1	TRBV29-1	.	.	14	CSVEGGTTLNEQFF	TGCAGCGTTGAAGGCGGGACCACATTAAATGAGCAGTTCTTC
TRBJ2-2	TRBV29-1	.	.	15	CSAQAAGRITGELFF	TGCAGCGCTCAAGCGGCCGGACGGATCACCGGGGAGCTGTTTTTT
TRBJ2-1	TRBV2	.	.	11	CASSRADEQFF	TGTGCCAGCAGTCGAGCGGATGAGCAGTTCTTC
TRBJ2-7	TRBV7-9	many	TRBD2	15	CASSLVAGGIYEQYF	TGTGCCAGCAGCTTAGTAGCGGGAGGTATTTACGAGCAGTACTTC
TRBJ2-3	TRBV9	many	.	15	CASSAEGDYTDTQYF	TGTGCCAGCAGCGCCGAAGGTGACTACACAGATACGCAGTATTTT
TRBJ2-1	TRBV11-2	few	.	13	CASSLGVHNEQFF	TGTGCCAGCAGCTTAGGGGTCCACAATGAGCAGTTCTTC
TRBJ2-1	TRBV3-1	many	.	15	CASSHSSASYNEQFF	TGTGCCAGCAGCCACTCTAGCGCCTCCTACAATGAGCAGTTCTTC
TRBJ2-1	TRBV20-1	many	TRBD1	15	CSAPPGTGTNNEQFF	TGCAGTGCTCCACCCGGGACAGGGACAAACAATGAGCAGTTCTTC
TRBJ2-5	TRBV14	once	TRBD2	16	CASSQWSGRSQETQYF	TGTGCCAGCAGCCAATGGAGCGGGAGGTCACAAGAGACCCAGTACTTC
TRBJ2-7	TRBV6-2/TRBV6-3	many	.	14	CASSYLTGTYEQYF	TGTGCCAGCAGTTATCTTACAGGGACCTACGAGCAGTACTTC
TRBJ1-2	TRBV7-2	many	.	12	CASSTSEGGYTF	TGTGCCAGCAGCACCTCGGAGGGTGGCTACACCTTC
TRBJ2-7	TRBV20-1	many	TRBD1	13	CSAGQGYLHEQYF	TGCAGTGCAGGACAGGGGTATTTGCACGAGCAGTACTTC
TRBJ1-2	TRBV29-1	many	TRBD1	14	CSVSTGDRAYGYTF	TGCAGCGTTTCGACGGGAGACAGGGCCTATGGCTACACCTTC
TRBJ1-1	TRBV9	many	.	15	CASSANRDGRTEAFF	TGTGCCAGCAGCGCCAACAGGGACGGTCGCACTGAAGCTTTCTTT
TRBJ2-5	TRBV5-1	many	TRBD1	15	CASSFGTGPQETQYF	TGCGCCAGCAGCTTCGGGACAGGGCCACAAGAGACCCAGTACTTC
TRBJ2-3	TRBV15	many	.	12	CATSRPRDTQYF	TGTGCCACCAGCCGACCCAGGGATACGCAGTATTTT
TRBJ2-7	TRBV7-9	many	TRBD1	17	CASSPNPFRDRGSEQYF	TGTGCCAGCAGCCCTAACCCCTTCCGGGACAGGGGATCCGAGCAGTACTTC
TRBJ1-2	TRBV18	many	.	16	CASSPSATGRPYGYTF	TGTGCCAGCTCACCCTCCGCGACAGGCCGACCCTATGGCTACACCTTC
TRBJ2-1	TRBV7-2	.	TRBD2	16	CASSLTGTSGNNEQFF	TGTGCCAGCAGCTTAACCGGGACTAGCGGAAATAATGAGCAGTTCTTC
TRBJ1-5	TRBV30	.	TRBD1	15	CAWSPGGQTGQPQHF	TGTGCCTGGAGCCCTGGCGGCCAGACAGGGCAGCCCCAGCATTTT
TRBJ1-1	TRBV4-3	many	TRBD1	14	CASSQETGAFEAFF	TGCGCCAGCAGCCAAGAGACAGGGGCCTTTGAAGCTTTCTTT
TRBJ2-3	TRBV20-1	many	.	15	CSASRGSVGTDTQYF	TGCAGTGCTTCCCGAGGTAGCGTAGGCACAGATACGCAGTATTTT
TRBJ2-5	TRBV27	.	TRBD2	15	CASRQGLAGTETQYF	TGTGCCAGCAGGCAGGGACTAGCGGGGACGGAGACCCAGTACTTC
TRBJ2-1	TRBV29-1	.	TRBD2	14	CSVGASGDYNEQFF	TGCAGCGTTGGGGCTAGCGGAGATTACAATGAGCAGTTCTTC
TRBJ2-5	TRBV30	many	.	11	CAWSVRETQYF	TGTGCCTGGAGTGTACGGGAGACCCAGTACTTC
TRBJ2-1	TRBV15	many	.	14	CATSRGGRVHEQFF	TGTGCCACCAGCAGAGGTGGCAGGGTCCATGAGCAGTTCTTC
TRBJ2-1	TRBV27	many	TRBD1	16	CASSDPGTGSYNEQFF	TGTGCCAGCTCAGACCCCGGGACAGGGTCCTACAATGAGCAGTTCTTC
TRBJ2-7	TRBV9	many	.	14	CASSPGTAKGEQYF	TGTGCCAGCAGCCCCGGGACGGCAAAAGGCGAGCAGTACTTC
TRBJ1-4	TRBV15	many	.	14	CATSRPGPDEKLFF	TGTGCCACCAGCAGGCCCGGACCAGACGAAAAACTGTTTTTT
TRBJ2-1	TRBV5-1	many	.	14	CASSPLPGGNEQFF	TGCGCCAGCAGCCCGCTCCCCGGAGGAAATGAGCAGTTCTTC
TRBJ1-5	TRBV2	many	.	14	CASSEWQPYQPQHF	TGTGCCAGCAGTGAGTGGCAGCCCTATCAGCCCCAGCATTTT
TRBJ2-1	TRBV5-1	many	.	16	CASSLEVSSTYNEQFF	TGCGCCAGCAGCTTGGAGGTTAGCAGCACCTACAATGAGCAGTTCTTC
TRBJ1-6	TRBV20-1	many	TRBD1	13	CSARGQGSSPLHF	TGCAGTGCTAGGGGACAGGGTAGTTCACCCCTCCACTTT
TRBJ2-3	TRBV10-3	many	.	19	CAISAQPADVWDMGDTQYF	TGTGCCATCAGCGCTCAACCCGCTGATGTGTGGGACATGGGAGATACGCAGTATTTT
TRBJ1-3	TRBV5-1	few	.	17	CASSLGDTGVTGNTIYF	TGCGCCAGCAGCTTGGGGGACACGGGCGTTACTGGAAACACCATATATTTT
TRBJ2-4	TRBV4-3	many	TRBD2	14	CASSPREGQNIQYF	TGCGCCAGCAGCCCGAGGGAGGGACAAAACATTCAGTACTTC
TRBJ2-3	TRBV5-1	many	TRBD2	16	CASRTGGPDGTDTQYF	TGCGCCAGCAGGACGGGAGGGCCAGATGGCACAGATACGCAGTATTTT
TRBJ1-5	TRBV5-1	many	.	15	CASSLGGASNQPQHF	TGCGCCAGCAGCTTAGGAGGAGCGAGCAATCAGCCCCAGCATTTT
TRBJ2-5	TRBV5-1	.	.	15	CASSLARPYQETQYF	TGCGCCAGCAGCTTGGCTAGGCCGTACCAAGAGACCCAGTACTTC
TRBJ2-5	TRBV19	many	TRBD1	14	CASSITDRGETQYF	TGTGCCAGTAGTATAACCGACAGGGGCGAGACCCAGTACTTC
TRBJ1-5	TRBV20-1	many	TRBD1	14	CSAYRQGVNQPQHF	TGCAGTGCTTACCGACAGGGGGTCAATCAGCCCCAGCATTTT
TRBJ2-1	TRBV20-1	.	.	15	CSAKLGKPSYNEQFF	TGCAGTGCCAAACTAGGAAAACCCTCCTACAATGAGCAGTTCTTC
TRBJ2-7	TRBV6-2/TRBV6-3	few	TRBD2	15	CASSYQAGGPSEQYF	TGTGCCAGCAGTTACCAGGCGGGAGGGCCGAGCGAGCAGTACTTC
TRBJ2-7	TRBV29-1	many	.	12	CSVEGVGYEQYF	TGCAGCGTTGAAGGAGTGGGCTACGAGCAGTACTTC
TRBJ2-3	TRBV6-2/TRBV6-3	.	TRBD2	18	CASSYVRQLAGGTDTQYF	TGTGCCAGCAGTTACGTCCGACAACTAGCGGGAGGCACAGATACGCAGTATTTT
TRBJ2-1	TRBV5-6	many	TRBD2	16	CASSFLAGGPNNEQFF	TGTGCCAGCAGCTTCCTAGCGGGAGGGCCGAACAATGAGCAGTTCTTC
TRBJ2-2	TRBV7-3	many	TRBD1	17	CASSPDTGARGTGELFF	TGTGCCAGCAGCCCGGACACAGGGGCGCGCGGCACCGGGGAGCTGTTTTTT
TRBJ1-2	TRBV29-1	many	.	12	CSVGQGRNGYTF	TGCAGCGTTGGGCAGGGGAGGAATGGCTACACCTTC
TRBJ2-7	TRBV12-3/TRBV12-4	many	TRBD1	14	CASNTGGTTYEQYF	TGTGCCAGCAATACAGGGGGCACAACGTACGAGCAGTACTTC
TRBJ2-5	TRBV20-1	many	TRBD2	15	CSARAATAGEGTQYF	TGCAGTGCTAGAGCCGCGACGGCGGGAGAGGGGACCCAGTACTTC
TRBJ1-4	TRBV4-3	.	.	14	CASSQDATNEKLFF	TGCGCCAGCAGCCAAGACGCAACTAATGAAAAACTGTTTTTT
TRBJ1-2	TRBV5-1	many	.	17	CASSWGGPGESSDGYTF	TGCGCCAGCAGCTGGGGGGGGCCCGGGGAGTCTTCGGATGGCTACACCTTC
TRBJ2-5	TRBV5-5	few	TRBD2	15	CASSAYSGNQETQYF	TGTGCCAGCAGCGCCTATAGCGGGAATCAAGAGACCCAGTACTTC
TRBJ2-7	TRBV29-1	.	.	12	CSVRTVSYEQYF	TGCAGCGTCAGGACTGTATCCTACGAGCAGTACTTC
TRBJ2-7	TRBV27	.	TRBD1	14	CASSSKGAQNEQYF	TGTGCCAGCAGTTCCAAGGGGGCGCAAAACGAGCAGTACTTC